A single sample gave rise to the 29 T cell receptor beta chains below, sequenced in a study of T-cell reconstitution after alpha-beta-depleted transplantation in children. The TCRbeta library incorporated unique molecular identifiers. TCRdb called the PCR reads again in MiXCR, with one record for every CDR3 protein. The sample contains under 250,000 distinct CDR3 sequences, approximately 17% of which appear only once. The starting material was PBMCs, mostly from graft donor cells, obtained 360 days after TCRalphabeta/CD19-depleted stem cell transplant. Receptor source: a male patient between 2 and 10 years old who had a stem cell transplant for acute lymphoblastic leukemia, so the T cells may come from the graft donor.

V and J are TRBV7-2 and TRBJ1-6; 7 bases align to TRBD1. This CDR3 has 14 residues. The germline V gene encodes CDR1 SGHTA and CDR2 FQGNSA. Trimming removed 4 bases from V and 7 bases from J; junction bases left unmatched: 4. CDR3 DNA sequence: TGTGCCAGCAGCTCGGGACAGAGAAATTCACCCCTCCACTTT. It encodes CASSSGQRNSPLHF.

Only a few counts were recorded for this clonotype. An end of the junction does not agree with germline; a read error may underlie this. J is TRBJ2-1 and V is TRBV12-3 or TRBV12-4; 9 nucleotides match TRBD2. This CDR3 comprises 18 residues. CDR3 nucleotide sequence: TGTGCCAGCAGTTTAGCGTTTGGAGCGGGGGGCCTATACATTGAGCAGTTCTTC. Protein: CASSLAFGAGGLYIEQFF.

CDR3 loop: CASRSRGPYNEQFF. CDR3 sequence (DNA): TGTGCCAGCCGATCCAGGGGTCCCTACAATGAGCAGTTCTTC. The chain is built from TRBV7-9 and TRBJ2-1; perhaps TRBD1 as D (6 bases). The germline gives CDR1 SEHNR, CDR2 FQNEAQ (reference sequence). V lost 8 bases, J lost 2 bases, and 13 bases lay in between. CDR3 length: 14 amino acids.

This clonotype was seen a single time. The CDR3 protein is CASSSHFGGNTDTQYF. CDR3 DNA sequence: TGTGCCAGCAGCTCCCATTTCGGGGGTAACACAGATACGCAGTATTTT. The chain recombines TRBV7-2 with TRBJ2-3, with a possible D match to TRBD2 (6 bases). CDR3 length equals 16 residues. Germline V gives CDR1 SGHTA, CDR2 FQGNSA. Trimming removed 4 bases at V and 2 bases at J, with 16 bases between.

The chain joins TRBV2 to TRBJ2-7; D is tentatively TRBD1 or TRBD2 (6 bases each). Per germline, CDR1 SNHLY and CDR2 FYNNEI. CDR3 length: 19 residues. Between the trimmed V and J ends, which lost 0 bases and 3 bases, there was a span of 24 bases. CDR3 sequence (DNA): TGTGCCAGCAGTGAAGCGCTGCCCAGGGGACTCATCACAGGCTACGAGCAGTACTTC. Amino acids: CASSEALPRGLITGYEQYF.

This chain joins TRBV12-3 or TRBV12-4 and TRBJ2-5; D is undetermined. The CDR3 length is 13 residues. V lost 2 bases and J lost 2, with 6 bases in between. The CDR3 loop reads CASSLFWQETQYF. The CDR3 DNA reads as TGTGCCAGCAGTTTATTTTGGCAAGAGACCCAGTACTTC.

This rearrangement joins TRBV10-3 to TRBJ1-5, with D possibly being TRBD1 (6 bases). The length of the CDR3 is 14 residues. Germline CDR1 is ENHRY and CDR2 is SYGVKD. The V end was cut by 3 bases, the J end by 2 bases, with 8 bases between. CDR3: CAISESGGNQPQHF. As DNA, the CDR3 is TGTGCCATCAGTGAATCAGGGGGCAATCAGCCCCAGCATTTT.

This clonotype was seen more than once but under ten times. V and J are TRBV12-3 or TRBV12-4 and TRBJ1-3; D remains ambiguous. Trimming took 5 bases from V and 3 from J, leaving 11 bases between them. CDR3 size: 14 residues. The DNA of the CDR3 is TGTGCCAGCAGTCCCTCGTGGGTTGGAAACACCATATATTTT. Translation gives CASSPSWVGNTIYF.

The chain couples TRBV4-3 to TRBJ2-2; maybe TRBD2 (6 bases). The CDR3 has 15 amino acids. Germline CDR1 reads LGHNA; CDR2 reads YSLEER. V lost 4 bases and J 1 base, leaving 10 bases between the germline ends. CDR3 region: CASSRGTVNTGELFF. CDR3 nucleotide sequence: TGCGCCAGCAGCCGCGGGACCGTGAACACCGGGGAGCTGTTTTTT.

V is TRBV7-3 and J is TRBJ2-2, with a weak D call TRBD2 (6 bases). The length of the CDR3 is 16 residues. The germline CDR1 and CDR2 sequences are SGHTA and FQGTGA. The V gene lost 1 base and the J gene lost 1 base, with 10 bases spanning the gap. The DNA for the CDR3 is TGTGCCAGCAGCTTAAAGGCGGGGAAGAACACCGGGGAGCTGTTTTTT. Translating gives CASSLKAGKNTGELFF.

This clonotype turned up a few times. The chain combines TRBV7-8 with TRBJ2-2; TRBD2 agrees at 12 bases. Germline V CDR1 and CDR2: SGHVS, FQNEAQ. With V trimmed by 2 bases and J by 2 bases, 12 bases remained unmatched. The CDR3 consists of 20 residues. In nucleotides, the CDR3 is TGTGCCAGCAGCTTATTGTGGTGTGGACTAGCGGGGATAAACACCGGGGAGCTGTTTTTT. Amino acids: CASSLLWCGLAGINTGELFF. Combining the CDR3 with reference TRBV7-8 and TRBJ2-2 gives the whole variable domain GAGVSQSPRYKVAKRGQDVALRCDPISGHVSLFWYQQALGQGPEFLTYFQNEAQLDKSGLPSDRFFAERPEGSVSTLKIQRTQQEDSAVYLCASSLLWCGLAGINTGELFFGEGSRLTVL.

This clonotype was counted between two and nine times. This chain links TRBV27 with TRBJ2-2; 9 bases map to TRBD2. Germline CDR1 MNHEY, CDR2 SMNVEV (reference sequence). The CDR3 spans 16 residues. Losses at the gene ends were 4 bases for V and 6 bases for J; bases not matched to a gene: 9. The CDR3 DNA reads TGTGCCAGCAGTTGGGGTAGCGGGGGACTTCCCGGGGAGCTGTTTTTT. It encodes CASSWGSGGLPGELFF.

This clonotype was detected a few times. J is TRBJ1-5 and V is TRBV28, with D possibly matching TRBD1 (6 bases). Trimming took off 2 bases at V and 3 bases at J, with 14 bases between the two ends. CDR1 MDHEN and CDR2 SYDVKM come from the germline V gene. This CDR3 contains 16 residues. CDR3: CASSLQGSRDNQPQHF. CDR3 in DNA: TGTGCCAGCAGTTTACAGGGGTCTAGGGACAATCAGCCCCAGCATTTT.

In this sample, this clonotype turned up a few times. This chain links TRBV15 with TRBJ2-1; 9 bases are a match to TRBD2. J lost 8 bases, V lost 1 base, and 9 bases had no gene match. This CDR3 is 16 amino acids long. Germline V gene lookup returns CDR1 LNHNV and CDR2 YYDKDF (reference sequence). Here the CDR3 DNA reads TGTGCCACCAGCAGAGGCGGACTAGCGATGTATTATGAGCAGTTCTTC. Translating it yields CATSRGGLAMYYEQFF.

The V and J genes are TRBV14 and TRBJ1-5, with D possibly TRBD1 on 5 matching bases. V was pared by 4 bases and J by 10 bases, with 14 bases between. CDR3 length equals 13 residues. Per the germline V gene, CDR1 is SGHDN and CDR2 is FVKESK. CDR3 bases: TGTGCCAGCAGCCGAGGAAGGGGAGTCCCCCAGCATTTT. Translation: CASSRGRGVPQHF.

This chain joins TRBV6-5 and TRBJ2-1, with TRBD2 matching over 13 bases. Germline CDR1 is MNHEY and CDR2 is SVGAGI. V trimming: 2 bases; J trimming: 5 bases; junction bases outside the gene matches: 9. The CDR3 spans 18 residues. The CDR3 is CASSYGGTGLAGNNEQFF. CDR3 bases: TGTGCCAGCAGTTACGGCGGGACGGGACTAGCGGGGAACAATGAGCAGTTCTTC.

The rearrangement uses TRBV6-2 or TRBV6-3 and TRBJ2-3, with D possibly called TRBD1 or TRBD2 (5 bases each). The germline gives CDR1 MNHEY, CDR2 SVGEGT. The CDR3 is 14 residues long. Between the trimmed V and J ends, which lost 2 bases and 2 bases, there was a span of 8 bases. CDR3 sequence (DNA): TGTGCCAGCAGTTACGAGGGGTTCACAGATACGCAGTATTTT. Translation gives CASSYEGFTDTQYF.

The V gene is TRBV9, the J gene TRBJ1-2; TRBD1 is a possible D gene (5 bases). In germline, CDR1 is SGDLS, CDR2 YYNGEE. V lost 3 bases and J 3 bases, leaving 6 bases between the germline ends. This CDR3 comprises 12 residues. The CDR3 reads CASSAGYYGYTF. CDR3 DNA: TGTGCCAGCAGCGCAGGGTACTATGGCTACACCTTC. Supplemented by reference TRBV9 and TRBJ1-2, the full variable domain reads DSGVTQTPKHLITATGQRVTLRCSPRSGDLSVYWYQQSLDQGLQFLIQYYNGEERAKGNILERFSAQQFPDLHSELNLSSLELGDSALYFCASSAGYYGYTFGSGTRLTVV.

This clonotype turned up a few times. This chain links TRBV2 with TRBJ1-5, with D hard to call. With 6 bases removed from V and 11 bases from J, the gap between germline ends came to 11 bases. Germline V gives CDR1 SNHLY, CDR2 FYNNEI. The CDR3 contains 11 residues. In DNA form, the CDR3 reads TGTGCCAGCAGCCCCGGGAAAACCCAGCATTTT. It specifies CASSPGKTQHF.

The table lists this clonotype with a few counts. The chain joins TRBV7-9 to TRBJ2-3, with a possible D match to TRBD2 (6 bases). The V end was cut by 7 bases, the J end by 3 bases, with 17 bases between. The CDR3 extends over 15 amino acids. Germline values: CDR1 SEHNR, CDR2 FQNEAQ (reference sequence). CDR3 protein: CASKGRRDKTDTQYF. CDR3 nucleotide sequence: TGTGCCAGCAAGGGTCGGCGGGATAAGACAGATACGCAGTATTTT.

This chain links TRBV10-1 with TRBJ2-2; a weak D match, TRBD2 (6 bases). The germline V and J ends were trimmed by 3 bases and 4 bases, with 9 bases remaining between them. The CDR3 runs 14 residues. CDR1 is WNHNN and CDR2 is SYGVQD in the germline V gene (reference sequence). The chain's CDR3 is CASSDGSTTGELFF. The CDR3 nucleotides are TGCGCCAGCAGTGACGGGAGTACCACCGGGGAGCTGTTTTTT.

The V call is TRBV7-2, the J call TRBJ2-3; D is possibly TRBD1 (5 bases). The CDR3 sequence is 16 residues long. Germline V gives CDR1 SGHTA, CDR2 FQGNSA. Trimming left V 5 bases short and J 5 bases short, with 20 bases between. The CDR3 DNA reads TGTGCCAGCAGCCTTACATACGGCGGCCAGGGAGATACGCAGTATTTT. Translation: CASSLTYGGQGDTQYF.

CDR3 DNA sequence: TGTGCCAGCAGTTTGACGGGGGCCAAAAACATTCAGTACTTC. Protein product: CASSLTGAKNIQYF. The chain employs TRBV12-3 or TRBV12-4 and TRBJ2-4, with a weak D call TRBD2 (5 bases). Trimming removed 3 bases at V and 1 base at J, with 7 bases between. The CDR3 totals 14 residues.

The V and J genes are TRBV5-1 and TRBJ2-3; no firm D call. Germline V gene sequence: CDR1 SGHRS, CDR2 YFSETQ. This CDR3 is 14 amino acids long. The V and J ends lost 0 bases and 2 bases respectively, with 7 bases between them. The CDR3, as DNA: TGCGCCAGCAGCTTGGGGCAGATCACAGATACGCAGTATTTT. Encoded protein: CASSLGQITDTQYF.

This clonotype came up a few times. The V gene is TRBV6-1, the J gene TRBJ2-3; 9 bases are shared with TRBD2. Germline V gene lookup returns CDR1 MNHNS and CDR2 SASEGT. The CDR3 consists of 16 residues. V shed 6 bases and J 3 bases; nucleotides not matched to a gene: 10. The CDR3 sequence: CASSLIAGETTDTQYF. For the CDR3, the DNA is TGTGCCAGCAGCCTAATAGCGGGAGAGACAACAGATACGCAGTATTTT.

The chain has TRBV7-2 and TRBJ1-1, with D perhaps TRBD1 (6 bases). The CDR3 runs 15 residues. CDR1 SGHTA and CDR2 FQGNSA come from the germline V gene. Trimming took 5 bases from V and 3 from J, leaving 16 bases between them. The CDR3 is CASSVNPEGDTEAFF. For the CDR3, the DNA is TGTGCCAGCAGCGTCAACCCCGAGGGGGACACTGAAGCTTTCTTT.

The rearrangement uses TRBV27 and TRBJ2-2, with D unclear. This CDR3 has 13 residues. CDR1 is MNHEY and CDR2 is SMNVEV in the germline V gene (reference sequence). The V end lost 4 bases, the J end lost 4 bases, and 7 bases lay between the germline ends. CDR3 in amino acids: CASSSRVTGELFF. As DNA, the CDR3 is TGTGCCAGCAGTTCCCGTGTCACCGGGGAGCTGTTTTTT.

This clonotype came up many times. V is TRBV27 and J is TRBJ2-7; 9 bases fit TRBD2. V lost 7 bases and J lost 3; bases outside the gene matches: 7. Germline loops: CDR1 MNHEY, CDR2 SMNVEV (reference sequence). The length of the CDR3 is 14 residues. The DNA of the CDR3 is TGTGCCAGCACCACCTTTAGCGGGAGCTACGAGCAGTACTTC. Amino acids: CASTTFSGSYEQYF.

The table lists this clonotype with a few counts. This chain links TRBV6-5 with TRBJ1-2, with a weak D call TRBD1 (5 bases). The CDR3 is 15 amino acids. Germline values: CDR1 MNHEY, CDR2 SVGAGI. Deletions cut 2 bases from V and 8 bases from J, with 18 bases between. CDR3 nucleotide sequence: TGTGCCAGCAGTTACAAGGAGGGAGGGGTATTGGGCTACACCTTC. Residues: CASSYKEGGVLGYTF.